These 18 T cell receptor beta chains were sequenced from one sample in a study of T cells in Graves' hyperthyroidism and ophthalmopathy. What was amplified from RNA transcripts were TCR beta CDR3 regions. The HTBI primer set drove a first-round RT-PCR of the TCR CDR3. MiXCR, applied by TCRdb to the multiplex PCR reads, yields one record per CDR3 protein. The sample holds 500,000 to 650,000 distinct CDR3 sequences, approximately 15% seen once. The sample consisted of blood. These receptors all come from a woman in her 40s with Graves' hyperthyroidism.

This clonotype was recorded many times. This chain connects TRBV20-1 to TRBJ2-3; unclear D gene. V was cut by 3 bases and J by 0 bases, with 13 bases left in between. The CDR3 loop spans 15 amino acids. CDR1 is DFQATT, CDR2 SNEGSKA, per germline (reference sequence). This chain's CDR3 is CSASVPFSSTDTQYF. The DNA of the CDR3 is TGCAGTGCTAGCGTGCCTTTCTCTAGCACAGATACGCAGTATTTT.

The chain uses TRBV6-2 or TRBV6-3 and TRBJ2-7; D is possibly TRBD2 (5 bases). The CDR3 runs to 14 residues. The germline V and J ends were trimmed by 11 bases and 6 bases, with 23 bases remaining between them. CDR1 and CDR2 from the germline V gene are MNHEY and SVGEGT. CDR3 residues: CASAEPGVACEQYF. The CDR3 region has the DNA TGTGCCTCAGCGGAGCCCGGGGTAGCCTGCGAGCAGTACTTC.

The DNA for the CDR3 is TGTGCCAGCAGTACCGGGACAGGGTTTCCTAGCGCGAACACCGGGGAGCTGTTTTTT. It yields the protein CASSTGTGFPSANTGELFF. This chain joins TRBV12-3 or TRBV12-4 and TRBJ2-2; TRBD1 matches at 9 bases. The CDR3 loop spans 19 amino acids. The trim removed 5 bases at V and 0 bases at J, leaving 13 bases unmatched.

The rearrangement joins TRBV28 to TRBJ1-5; no definite D call. Trimming shortened V by 5 bases and J by 0 bases, and 8 bases separated the two germline ends. Germline CDR1 and CDR2: MDHEN and SYDVKM. The CDR3 is 14 residues long. The CDR3, as DNA: TGTGCCAGCAGTCACGTCAATAGCAATCAGCCCCAGCATTTT. It translates to CASSHVNSNQPQHF.

There are many counts of this clonotype. The rearrangement links TRBV3-1 to TRBJ1-1, with D unclear. Germline CDR1 LGHDT, CDR2 YNNKEL (reference sequence). V lost 2 bases, J lost 1 base, and 11 bases lay in between. The length of the CDR3 is 15 residues. CDR3 DNA sequence: TGTGCCAGCAGCCAATACGAGGGAAAGAACACTGAAGCTTTCTTT. As protein: CASSQYEGKNTEAFF.

Many counts were recorded for this clonotype. The chain joins TRBV20-1 to TRBJ2-1; D remains unclear. Trimming removed 1 base from V and 10 bases from J, with 14 bases in between. The CDR3 contains 13 residues. Germline V gene data show CDR1 as DFQATT and CDR2 as SNEGSKA (reference sequence). The CDR3 nucleotides read TGCAGTGCTAGAGCTCCATCTGCGGACGAGCAGTTCTTC. This codes for CSARAPSADEQFF.

Many counts were recorded for this clonotype. The V gene is TRBV10-3, the J gene TRBJ2-7; 8 nucleotides match TRBD2. CDR1 is ENHRY and CDR2 is SYGVKD in the germline V gene. Trimming took 8 bases from V and 2 from J; bases not matched to a gene: 5. The CDR3 sequence is 13 residues long. CDR3 region: CAIGEREPYEQYF. For the CDR3, the DNA is TGTGCCATCGGGGAGCGGGAGCCCTACGAGCAGTACTTC.

This chain joins TRBV19 and TRBJ1-4; 8 bases line up with TRBD1. Trimming took 5 bases from V and 0 from J; bases not matched to a gene: 11. CDR3 size: 18 residues. From germline, CDR1 is LNHDA and CDR2 SQIVND (reference sequence). The CDR3 spells CASSASGQGGTTNEKLFF. The CDR3 coding sequence is TGTGCCAGTAGTGCCTCAGGACAGGGTGGGACAACTAATGAAAAACTGTTTTTT.

With regard to this clonotype: Compared with germline, one end of the junction differs, possibly owing to a read error. The chain employs TRBV18 and TRBJ1-5; tentatively, D is TRBD1 (5 bases). This CDR3 spans 18 amino acids. Germline CDR1 and CDR2: KGHSH and LQKENI. The CDR3 loop is CASPPDRNSLNSNQPQHF. Here the CDR3 DNA reads TGTGCCAGCCCACCCGACAGAAATTCTTTAAATAGCAATCAGCCCCAGCACTTT.

The chain links TRBV4-1 to TRBJ1-3, with D tentatively TRBD1 (5 bases). The CDR3 has 15 amino acids. Germline V gene sequence: CDR1 MGHRA, CDR2 YSYEKL. The germline V and J ends were trimmed by 0 bases and 3 bases, with 9 bases remaining between them. Here the CDR3 DNA reads TGCGCCAGCAGCCAAGACTGGGGCCTTGGAAACACCATATATTTT. Encoded protein: CASSQDWGLGNTIYF.

This chain connects TRBV5-1 to TRBJ2-7; 8 positions match TRBD2. CDR1 is SGHRS, CDR2 YFSETQ, per germline. The CDR3 totals 12 residues. Trimming cost V 3 bases and J 5 bases; bases outside gene matches: 1. CDR3 nucleotides: TGCGCCAGCAGCTCGCGGGGGGACGAGCAGTACTTC. Translated, it gives CASSSRGDEQYF.

Many counts were recorded for this clonotype. The junction does not match germline at one end; this may be a read error. This chain uses TRBV2 with TRBJ1-1, with 7 bases fitting TRBD1. The CDR3 is 14 residues long. From germline, CDR1 is SNHLY and CDR2 FYNNEI. The CDR3 reads CAGSAQGDGTEAFF. The CDR3 DNA reads as TGTGCCGGCAGTGCCCAGGGGGATGGCACTGAAGCTTTCTTT.

This clonotype was recorded at least ten times. The J gene is TRBJ2-7, the V gene TRBV7-8; no definite D call. The CDR3 has 15 residues. Germline V gives CDR1 SGHVS, CDR2 FQNEAQ. With 1 base removed from V and 0 bases from J, the gap between germline ends came to 10 bases. Here the CDR3 DNA reads TGTGCCAGCAGCTTAGAGGCTATCAGCTCCTACGAGCAGTACTTC. This translates into CASSLEAISSYEQYF.

Points on this clonotype: This could be a read error, since a much larger clone is one nucleotide away. This CDR3 is missing its conserved last phenylalanine or tryptophan, likely due to a read error. The chain has TRBV14 and TRBJ2-1; D not certain. The germline V gene encodes CDR1 SGHDN and CDR2 FVKESK. The CDR3 is made up of 17 amino acids. Trimming removed 2 bases at V and 3 bases at J, with 17 bases between. The CDR3 here is CASSQLPLPQVYNEQFS. The DNA of the CDR3 is TGTGCCAGCAGCCAACTTCCTTTACCGCAGGTCTACAATGAGCAGTTCTCC.

To note about this clonotype: A single base separates this from a much larger clone, so it may be a read error. The V call is TRBV5-4, the J call TRBJ1-1; D unresolved. The V and J ends lost 4 bases and 4 bases respectively, with 14 bases between them. CDR1 SGHNT and CDR2 YYREEE come from the germline V gene (reference sequence). The CDR3 runs 14 residues. As DNA, the CDR3 is TGTGCCAGCAGCATGAGAGAGGGAGTCACTGAAGCTTTCTTT. This codes for CASSMREGVTEAFF.

The chain links TRBV9 to TRBJ1-1; 7 bases agree with TRBD1. Per germline, CDR1 SGDLS and CDR2 YYNGEE. The CDR3 has 16 residues. Trimming removed 2 bases from V and 1 base from J; junction bases left unmatched: 8. Here the CDR3 reads CASSVWDSRKNTEAFF. The CDR3 nucleotides read TGTGCCAGCAGCGTTTGGGACAGCCGGAAGAACACTGAAGCTTTCTTT.

Worth noting for this clonotype: Possible read error: a much larger clone is one base away. This rearrangement joins TRBV30 to TRBJ1-4; D not resolved. The CDR3 has 14 residues. V shed 0 bases and J shed 5 bases, with 10 bases lying between them. The V gene's germline CDR1 is GTSNPN and CDR2 SVGIG (reference sequence). This CDR3 is CAWSVTQVNEKLFF. The CDR3 DNA reads TGTGCCTGGAGTGTAACCCAAGTCAATGAAAAACTGTTTTTT.

This clonotype was observed at least ten times. The gene calls are TRBV20-1 and TRBJ2-1, with 16 bases fitting TRBD2. Germline V lookup: CDR1 DFQATT, CDR2 SNEGSKA (reference sequence). The CDR3 loop spans 13 amino acids. V dropped 5 bases and J dropped 8; count of bases not matched to a gene: 0. The CDR3 DNA sequence: TGCAGTGCTGGGACTAGCGGGAGGGATGAGCAGTTCTTC. Its translation is CSAGTSGRDEQFF.